This TCR beta chain came from a study of identical twins' blood T cells. About the study: Some 12 libraries, six alpha and six beta, gave about 49 million reads.

Turning to this clonotype: Antigen: not known.

Germline assignment: CDR1 SGHNT and CDR2 YYREEE (reference sequence). Trimming left V 5 bases short and J 5 bases short, with 10 bases between. The CDR3 spans 13 residues. Authors' processing steps: Each donor had about 100,000 to nearly 550,000 clonotypes. Each CDR3 protein gets one entry after TCRdb re-called the 5' RACE reads with MiXCR. What appears here as the V and J calls and clone size reflects TCRdb's work, not the paper's. This sample has fewer than 450,000 distinct CDR3 sequences, with under 30% found just once. Study-level results: Shared CDR3 clonotype counts between two donors mainly tracked the product of their cloneset sizes, twins included. Twins shared more top CDR3 clonotypes than unrelated donors did.

This chain joins TRBV5-4 and TRBJ2-2; D gene ambiguous. The source material was PBMCs. The TCR sequence derives from a woman aged 18-50 years in good health. The CDR3 loop reads CASRDLGTGELFF. The CDR3 coding sequence is TGTGCCAGCAGGGATTTGGGGACCGGGGAGCTGTTTTTT.